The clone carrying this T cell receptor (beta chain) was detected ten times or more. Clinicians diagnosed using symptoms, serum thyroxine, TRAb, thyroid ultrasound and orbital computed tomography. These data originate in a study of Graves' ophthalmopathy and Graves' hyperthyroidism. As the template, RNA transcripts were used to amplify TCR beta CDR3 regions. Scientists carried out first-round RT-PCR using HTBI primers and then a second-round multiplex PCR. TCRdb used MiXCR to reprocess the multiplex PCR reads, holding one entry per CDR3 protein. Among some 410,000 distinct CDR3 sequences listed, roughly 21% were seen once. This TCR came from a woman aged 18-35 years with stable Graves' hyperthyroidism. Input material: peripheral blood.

The CDR3 is CSARGRSQGTYGLMNTEAFF. The CDR3 DNA reads as TGCAGTGCTAGAGGTCGGTCACAGGGGACCTATGGGCTGATGAACACTGAAGCTTTCTTT. J is TRBJ1-1 and V is TRBV20-1; 7 nucleotides align to TRBD1. Germline V gene lookup returns CDR1 DFQATT and CDR2 SNEGSKA (reference sequence). After removal of 1 base from V and 0 bases from J, the junction contained 20 bases not matched to a gene. CDR3 length equals 20 residues.